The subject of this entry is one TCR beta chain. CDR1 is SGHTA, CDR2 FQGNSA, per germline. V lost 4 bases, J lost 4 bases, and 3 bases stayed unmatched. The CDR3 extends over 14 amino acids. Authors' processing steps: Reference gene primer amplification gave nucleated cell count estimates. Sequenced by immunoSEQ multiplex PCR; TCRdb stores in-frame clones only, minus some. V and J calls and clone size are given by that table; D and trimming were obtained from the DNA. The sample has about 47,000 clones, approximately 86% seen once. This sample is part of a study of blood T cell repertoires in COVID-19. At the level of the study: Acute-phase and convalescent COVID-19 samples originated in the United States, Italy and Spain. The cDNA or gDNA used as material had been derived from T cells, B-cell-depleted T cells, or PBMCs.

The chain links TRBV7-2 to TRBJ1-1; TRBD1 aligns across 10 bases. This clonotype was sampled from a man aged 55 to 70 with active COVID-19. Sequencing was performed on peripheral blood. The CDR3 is CASSSRDRGTEAFF. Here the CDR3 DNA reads TGTGCCAGCAGCTCCCGGGACAGGGGCACTGAAGCTTTCTTT.